This paragraph reports one TCR beta chain. The data were produced by immunoSEQ multiplex PCR, yet TCRdb's version contains in-frame clones alone and is incomplete. The sample consists of 95,000 to 120,000 clones, around 90% of them appearing once. CD4+CD25+CD127- Tregs, CD4+CD25- non-Tregs, CD4 and CD8 cells were sorted. The sample comes from a study of Tregs in tolerant kidney transplant recipients. CDR3 length: 16 residues. Per the germline V gene, CDR1 is MDHEN and CDR2 is SYDVKM. The V gene end was trimmed by 7 bases and the J gene end by 1 base; junction bases not matched to a gene: 9. The J gene is TRBJ1-5, the V gene TRBV28; TRBD1 agrees at 8 bases. This sequence originates from a human donor who received a combined kidney and bone marrow transplant. Source: CD4+ T cells from blood, taken before the transplant. The CDR3 region has the DNA TGTGCCAGCACCTCCAGGGGGCGGGAAAGCAATCAGCCCCAGCATTTT. Encoded protein: CASTSRGRESNQPQHF. Complete variable domain (other parts from reference TRBV28 and TRBJ1-5): DVKVTQSSRYLVKRTGEKVFLECVQDMDHENMFWYRQDPGLGLRLIYFSYDVKMKEKGDIPEGYSVSREKKERFSLILESASTNQTSMYLCASTSRGRESNQPQHFGDGTRLSIL.